The entry that follows covers one T cell receptor beta chain sequence. The antigen is unknown. The CDR3 totals 15 residues. V was shortened by 0 bases and J by 5 bases, with 15 bases between the two germline ends. CDR1 and CDR2 (germline): SGHRS, YFSETQ. The data belong to a study of shared clonotypes between healthy human individuals. General study points: The naive CD4 repertoires of several donors were compared, and around 5% of clonotypes were shared.

Repertoires were generated with immunoSEQ multiplex PCR, while TCRdb's copy carries only in-frame clones and drops some. The sample includes fewer than 2.5 million clones, roughly 93% of them seen just once. The rearrangement links TRBV5-1 to TRBJ2-7; D is possibly TRBD1 (6 bases). This sequence was found in a man aged 18-30 years in good health. Some clones in this sample may be carry-over from other donors' samples. The material sequenced was naive CD4+ T cells from PBMCs. Subset in this sample: CD45RA+ positively selected. In DNA form, the CDR3 reads TGCGCCAGCAGCTTGGATACAGGGTCGGGGAACGAGCAGTACTTC. This translates into CASSLDTGSGNEQYF. The full variable domain, with the rest looked up from reference TRBV5-1 and TRBJ2-7, is KAGVTQTPRYLIKTRGQQVTLSCSPISGHRSVSWYQQTPGQGLQFLFEYFSETQRNKGNFPGRFSGRQFSNSRSEMNVSTLELGDSALYLCASSLDTGSGNEQYFGPGTRLTVT.